This TCR beta chain was observed in a study of CD8 T cells in ankylosing spondylitis. TCRdb ran MiXCR on the 5' RACE reads and lists one entry per CDR3 protein. The data show around 490,000 distinct CDR3 sequences, about 5% seen once. Study-level points and caveats: Disease-linked clones reportedly concentrated significantly in matched ankylosing spondylitis synovial fluid. Seemingly characteristic of ankylosing spondylitis blood was a TCR beta motif consisting of under ten highly homologous variants.

This CDR3 spans 14 amino acids. Trimming removed 3 bases from V and 2 bases from J; junction bases left unmatched: 1. Germline CDR1 is LNHNV and CDR2 is YYDKDF (reference sequence). In this sample, this clonotype turned up many times. Antigen: not known. Source material: blood, either unsorted or a sorted T cell fraction (not recorded which). This chain uses TRBV15 with TRBJ1-2, with 9 bases that match TRBD1. This receptor was taken from a male donor with ankylosing spondylitis. CDR3 sequence (DNA): TGTGCCACCAGCAGCGGACAGGGGAACTATGGCTACACCTTC. This gives the protein CATSSGQGNYGYTF. Combining the CDR3 with reference TRBV15 and TRBJ1-2 gives the whole variable domain DAMVIQNPRYQVTQFGKPVTLSCSQTLNHNVMYWYQQKSSQAPKLLFHYYDKDFNNEADTPDNFQSRRPNTSFCFLDIRSPGLGDTAMYLCATSSGQGNYGYTFGSGTRLTVV.